Below, 17 T cell receptor beta chains from the same sample are listed, as sequenced in a study of human T cells and chemical hapten exposure. Each CDR3 protein gets one entry after TCRdb re-called the RACE reads with MiXCR. The repertoire includes approximately 260,000 distinct CDR3 sequences, 7% to 10% of them detected once, and approximately 2.2% sits in the top ten. Sample time point: pre-sensitization, week 0. Treatment noted: therapeutic diphenylcyclopropenone sensitization with weekly scalp DPC. Sequenced here: whole blood, sampled in connection with sensitization to the hapten diphenylcyclopropenone (DPC). The receptors stem from a woman between 35 and 50 years old with alopecia areata. Some clones in this sample may be carry-over from other donors' samples.

In this sample, this clonotype turned up many times. The chain employs TRBV6-2 or TRBV6-3 and TRBJ1-1; D is unresolved. V shed 11 bases and J shed 1 base, with 11 bases lying between them. Germline lookup yields CDR1 MNHEY and CDR2 SVGEGT. This CDR3 has 12 residues. For the CDR3, the DNA is TGTGCCGTCTCCTGGGGGAACACTGAAGCTTTCTTT. Its protein is CAVSWGNTEAFF.

The chain recombines TRBV28 with TRBJ2-1; TRBD2 aligns across 7 bases. V lost 10 bases and J lost 2; bases outside the gene matches: 2. The germline gives CDR1 MDHEN, CDR2 SYDVKM. The CDR3 is 12 amino acids. In DNA, the CDR3 is TGTGCCACCGCGGGAGCCTACAATGAGCAGTTCTTC. Encoded protein: CATAGAYNEQFF.

The sample holds a few counts of this clonotype. The genes are TRBV21-1 and TRBJ2-7; the D call TRBD1 from the table was never checked on the DNA. TRBV21-1 is tagged as a pseudogene. CDR3 length: 15 residues. The CDR3 DNA is TGTGCCAGCAGCAAACCCCGGGACAGGGGGTACGAGCAGTACTTC. Translated, it gives CASSKPRDRGYEQYF.

As for this clonotype: The CDR3 does not close with the conserved phenylalanine or tryptophan, likely indicating a read error. V usage is TRBV6-2 or TRBV6-3 and J usage is TRBJ2-7; perhaps TRBD1 as D (6 bases). The CDR3 totals 15 residues. The V gene's germline CDR1 is MNHEY and CDR2 SVGEGT. The V end was cut by 5 bases, the J end by 3 bases, with 17 bases between. For the CDR3, the DNA is TGTGCCAGCAGTCACCGGGACAATTACTTCTACGAGCAGTACTCC. It is translated as CASSHRDNYFYEQYS.

V is TRBV5-1 and J is TRBJ2-5; D possibly matches TRBD1 or TRBD2 (5 bases each). This CDR3 region has 13 residues. V shed 4 bases and J shed 3 bases, with 10 bases lying between them. CDR1 and CDR2 (germline): SGHRS, YFSETQ. Written as DNA, the CDR3 is TGCGCCAGCAGCCGGGGCCAGAAAGAGACCCAGTACTTC. Protein sequence: CASSRGQKETQYF.

This clonotype occurred a few times. The gene calls are TRBV11-2 and TRBJ2-1, with D possibly matching TRBD2 (6 bases). The CDR3 totals 14 residues. CDR1 SGHAT and CDR2 FQNNGV come from the germline V gene. Trimming took off 0 bases at V and 7 bases at J, with 10 bases between the two ends. The CDR3 DNA is TGTGCCAGCAGCTTAGAGGCGGGATTGAATGAGCAGTTCTTC. Translating it yields CASSLEAGLNEQFF.

The rearrangement links TRBV7-9 to TRBJ2-7; D call uncertain. This CDR3 has 12 residues. Germline loops: CDR1 SEHNR, CDR2 FQNEAQ (reference sequence). Trimming removed 5 bases from V and 7 bases from J, with 12 bases in between. The CDR3 region is CASSRGRAEQYF. CDR3 DNA: TGTGCCAGCAGCAGAGGAAGGGCAGAGCAGTACTTC.

The chain employs TRBV28 and TRBJ1-2, with D hard to call. Germline loops: CDR1 MDHEN, CDR2 SYDVKM. The length of the CDR3 is 16 residues. V was pared by 7 bases and J by 3 bases, with 21 bases between. The CDR3 nucleotides are TGTGCCAGCACCCGGAGGGTGGGCAGATTCGACTATGGCTACACCTTC. Translation: CASTRRVGRFDYGYTF.

This clonotype has just a few counts. This chain joins TRBV9 and TRBJ2-2; D unclear. V was shortened by 4 bases and J by 6 bases, with 4 bases between the two germline ends. The CDR3 has 11 residues. Germline CDR1 SGDLS, CDR2 YYNGEE. CDR3 region: CASSHSGELFF. The CDR3 DNA reads TGTGCCAGCAGCCATTCCGGGGAGCTGTTTTTT.

This chain uses TRBV6-1 with TRBJ1-5; maybe TRBD1 (6 bases). Germline V lookup: CDR1 MNHNS, CDR2 SASEGT. The CDR3 extends over 14 amino acids. Trimming shortened V by 3 bases and J by 4 bases, and 10 bases separated the two germline ends. CDR3 DNA: TGTGCCAGCAGTGATGTAGGACAGAATCAGCCCCAGCATTTT. The encoded protein is CASSDVGQNQPQHF.

This clonotype was seen repeatedly, ten times or more. This chain links TRBV7-9 with TRBJ2-7, with D possibly TRBD2 on 6 matching bases. The germline CDR1 and CDR2 sequences are SEHNR and FQNEAQ (reference sequence). Trimming took off 0 bases at V and 4 bases at J, with 13 bases between the two ends. This CDR3 contains 15 residues. The CDR3 DNA reads TGTGCCAGCAGCTTAGCTCCGGGGGATTGGTACGAGCAGTACTTC. It is translated as CASSLAPGDWYEQYF.

The V and J genes are TRBV6-1 and TRBJ1-1, with unresolved D. Germline V gene sequence: CDR1 MNHNS, CDR2 SASEGT. This CDR3 contains 13 residues. V was trimmed by 7 bases and J by 7 bases, leaving 16 bases between them. CDR3 region: CASIVPPGGEAFF. The DNA of the CDR3 is TGTGCCAGCATTGTCCCCCCGGGAGGTGAAGCTTTCTTT.

This clonotype was seen a handful of times. V and J are TRBV4-3 and TRBJ1-6, with 8 bases identical to TRBD1. The ends lost 1 base at V and 7 bases at J; junction bases unmatched: 6. The CDR3 is 16 residues long. Germline V lookup: CDR1 LGHNA, CDR2 YSLEER. The CDR3 is CASSQGGQGLNSPLHF. DNA of the CDR3: TGCGCCAGCAGCCAAGGTGGACAGGGTCTAAATTCACCCCTCCACTTT.

The chain carries TRBV6-5 and TRBJ2-1; 10 bases agree with TRBD2. V lost 7 bases, J lost 2 bases, and 5 bases stayed unmatched. Germline V gives CDR1 MNHEY, CDR2 SVGAGI. The CDR3 contains 15 residues. CDR3 in amino acids: CASKTSGNPYNEQFF. The CDR3 DNA reads TGTGCCAGCAAAACTAGCGGGAATCCCTACAATGAGCAGTTCTTC.

This chain uses TRBV5-1 with TRBJ2-3; no reliable D call. Germline V gives CDR1 SGHRS, CDR2 YFSETQ. The CDR3 loop spans 14 amino acids. V was cut by 1 base and J by 0 bases, with 6 bases left in between. As DNA, the CDR3 is TGCGCCAGCAGCTTGTGGTTGAGCACAGATACGCAGTATTTT. Its protein product is CASSLWLSTDTQYF. The full variable domain, rest sourced from reference TRBV5-1 and TRBJ2-3, is KAGVTQTPRYLIKTRGQQVTLSCSPISGHRSVSWYQQTPGQGLQFLFEYFSETQRNKGNFPGRFSGRQFSNSRSEMNVSTLELGDSALYLCASSLWLSTDTQYFGPGTRLTVL.

The V gene is TRBV5-4, the J gene TRBJ2-1; D perhaps matches TRBD2 (6 bases). The CDR3 loop spans 14 amino acids. Germline V gene data show CDR1 as SGHNT and CDR2 as YYREEE (reference sequence). Trimming left V 4 bases short and J 8 bases short, with 16 bases between. DNA for the CDR3: TGTGCCAGCAGCCAACTCGGGACGGGGGATGAGCAGTTCTTC. Its protein is CASSQLGTGDEQFF.

This clonotype was observed at least ten times. The V and J genes are TRBV5-8 and TRBJ1-4, with D possibly matching TRBD1 (5 bases). The ends were cut back, 0 bases at V and 5 bases at J, with 8 bases in the middle. The CDR3 is made up of 14 amino acids. Germline V gene sequence: CDR1 SGHTS, CDR2 YDEGEE. CDR3 loop: CASSLGGANEKLFF. In DNA, the CDR3 is TGTGCCAGCAGCTTGGGAGGGGCAAATGAAAAACTGTTTTTT.